The entry that follows covers one T cell receptor (beta chain) sequence. This entry belongs to a study of blood T cell repertoires in COVID-19. Study information: Specimens from acute and convalescent COVID-19 originated in the United States, Italy and Spain. T cells, B-cell-depleted T cells, or PBMCs supplied cDNA or gDNA.

CDR3 length: 14 residues. Germline CDR1 is MNHNS and CDR2 is SASEGT. V was cut by 3 bases and J by 3 bases, with 9 bases left in between. Authors' data handling: Estimation of nucleated cell counts relied on the amplification of reference gene primers. TCRdb's table, derived via immunoSEQ multiplex PCR, lists solely in-frame clones and lacks some. That table is the source of V, J and clone size, and D and trimming were worked out from the DNA. The data show more than 100,000 clones, 70% to 90% seen once. The source is a human donor in a cohort sampled during active COVID-19. The V call is TRBV6-1, the J call TRBJ1-3; perhaps TRBD1 as D (5 bases). The material sequenced was peripheral blood. The CDR3 spells CASSDWGYGNTIYF. The CDR3 DNA follows: TGTGCCAGCAGTGATTGGGGCTATGGAAACACCATATATTTT.